Listed here are 15 T cell receptor beta chains from one sample, sequenced in a study of T cells in Graves' hyperthyroidism and ophthalmopathy. Amplification of TCR beta CDR3 regions used RNA as the template. The HTBI set primed first-round TCR CDR3 RT-PCR. TCRdb called the multiplex PCR reads again in MiXCR, with one record for every CDR3 protein. The table lists roughly 380,000 distinct CDR3 sequences, 13% of them singletons, with around 21% in the top ten. Sequenced: blood. The receptors here all came from a man aged 30-40 years with Graves' hyperthyroidism that later progressed to Graves' ophthalmopathy.

The V gene is TRBV20-1, the J gene TRBJ2-5; TRBD2 matches 10 bases. The CDR3 loop spans 19 amino acids. Germline CDR1 is DFQATT and CDR2 is SNEGSKA (reference sequence). The V gene end was trimmed by 1 base and the J gene end by 2 bases; junction bases not matched to a gene: 16. The CDR3, as DNA: TGCAGTGCTAGAGGATCTCCACTTCTAGCGGGGGAGCTTCAAGAGACCCAGTACTTC. It is translated as CSARGSPLLAGELQETQYF.

The rearrangement uses TRBV19 and TRBJ1-2; 9 bases match TRBD1. The CDR3 spans 15 residues. Germline assignment: CDR1 LNHDA and CDR2 SQIVND (reference sequence). V gave up 2 bases and J gave up 2 bases; unmatched junction bases: 3. DNA for the CDR3: TGTGCCAGTAGTATAAGGGACAGGGAGAACTATGGCTACACCTTC. Protein: CASSIRDRENYGYTF.

J is TRBJ2-3 and V is TRBV29-1; 7 bases fit TRBD2. Per germline, CDR1 SQVTM and CDR2 ANQGSEA. The CDR3 runs to 15 residues. Unmatched junction bases numbered 8, after V lost 3 bases and J lost 2 bases. For the CDR3, the DNA is TGCAGCGTTGATGGCCTAGCGGCCCTCACAGATACGCAGTATTTT. Translating gives CSVDGLAALTDTQYF.

Only a few counts were recorded for this clonotype. This sequence joins TRBV28 and TRBJ1-2; D is uncertain. The CDR3 is 14 amino acids. In germline, CDR1 is MDHEN, CDR2 SYDVKM. Trimming took off 8 bases at V and 0 bases at J, with 13 bases between the two ends. In DNA, the CDR3 is TGTGCCAGCTCCGATCTCCCCGCTAACTATGGCTACACCTTC. Translated, it gives CASSDLPANYGYTF.

This sequence joins TRBV27 and TRBJ1-5, with TRBD1 identical over 9 bases. The CDR3 extends over 15 amino acids. Unmatched junction bases numbered 4, after V lost 4 bases and J lost 3 bases. Germline CDR1 is MNHEY and CDR2 is SMNVEV (reference sequence). CDR3 sequence reads: CASSSWDRDNQPQHF. For the CDR3, the DNA is TGTGCCAGCAGTTCCTGGGACAGGGACAATCAGCCCCAGCATTTT.

This clonotype has a count of ten or more. The chain recombines TRBV6-7 with TRBJ2-5; D is unresolved. TRBV6-7 qualifies as an ORF whose function is uncertain. The CDR3 has 11 residues. Trimming stripped 2 bases from V and 11 bases from J, with 9 bases between. CDR3: CASSYGREQYF. CDR3 sequence (DNA): TGTGCCAGCAGTTACGGAAGAGAACAGTACTTC.

The gene calls are TRBV6-5 and TRBJ1-4, with D possibly matching TRBD1 (6 bases). This CDR3 comprises 14 residues. Germline lookup yields CDR1 MNHEY and CDR2 SVGAGI. The ends were cut back, 0 bases at V and 13 bases at J, with 15 bases in the middle. CDR3 coding DNA: TGTGCCAGCAGTTACTCGGGAGGGGGAGCTTTACTGTTTTTT. Translating gives CASSYSGGGALLFF.

This clonotype was counted many times. The gene calls are TRBV3-1 and TRBJ2-2; D not certain. This CDR3 contains 11 residues. The V end lost 6 bases, the J end lost 6 bases, and 5 bases lay between the germline ends. Germline V gene data show CDR1 as LGHDT and CDR2 as YNNKEL (reference sequence). The CDR3 DNA is TGTGCCAGCAGGGTGTCCGGGGAGCTGTTTTTT. This sequence encodes CASRVSGELFF.

At least ten counts were recorded for this clonotype. The chain links TRBV6-5 to TRBJ2-5; D might be TRBD1 or TRBD2, each matching 5 bases. Trimming removed 0 bases from V and 5 bases from J, with 10 bases in between. CDR3 size: 14 residues. The germline V gene has CDR1 MNHEY and CDR2 SVGAGI. CDR3 sequence: CASSYSVWGETQYF. The DNA of the CDR3 is TGTGCCAGCAGTTACTCGGTGTGGGGGGAGACCCAGTACTTC.

In its sample, this clonotype was seen many times. This chain uses TRBV28 with TRBJ2-1; D might be TRBD2 (6 bases). The CDR3 covers 14 residues. Trimming pared 10 bases from V and 3 bases from J, leaving 16 bases between. The V gene's germline CDR1 is MDHEN and CDR2 SYDVKM. The CDR3 reads CATKRDLSYNEQFF. The DNA of the CDR3 is TGTGCCACCAAACGGGACTTGAGCTACAATGAGCAGTTCTTC.

J is TRBJ2-7 and V is TRBV4-1; D possibly corresponds to TRBD1 (6 bases). The germline V gene has CDR1 MGHRA and CDR2 YSYEKL. This CDR3 is 16 amino acids long. Trimming pared 4 bases from V and 4 bases from J, leaving 20 bases between. CDR3 region: CASSLIQGTPLYEQYF. CDR3 in DNA: TGCGCCAGCAGCCTAATACAGGGAACCCCCCTATACGAGCAGTACTTC.

The V call is TRBV11-3, the J call TRBJ1-6; the match to TRBD1 covers 8 bases. Losses at the gene ends were 2 bases for V and 7 bases for J; bases not matched to a gene: 10. CDR1 and CDR2 (germline): SGHNT, YENEEA. The CDR3 is 17 amino acids. CDR3: CASSLPRDRSTNSPLHF. In DNA, the CDR3 is TGTGCCAGCAGCTTACCCCGGGACAGGAGCACCAATTCACCCCTCCACTTT.

The chain recombines TRBV19 with TRBJ1-4, with a weak D call TRBD1 (5 bases). The V end was cut by 5 bases, the J end by 8 bases, with 15 bases between. The CDR3 extends over 14 amino acids. Germline V gene lookup returns CDR1 LNHDA and CDR2 SQIVND (reference sequence). DNA of the CDR3: TGTGCCAGTAGTGAAACGGGGGGGAGAGAAAAACTGTTTTTT. Protein product: CASSETGGREKLFF.

This clonotype was detected a few times. This chain joins TRBV7-9 and TRBJ2-7; no definite D call. V was trimmed by 4 bases and J by 0 bases, leaving 13 bases between them. Per the germline V gene, CDR1 is SEHNR and CDR2 is FQNEAQ (reference sequence). This CDR3 contains 15 residues. CDR3: CASSSGPESSYEQYF. In DNA form, the CDR3 reads TGTGCCAGCAGCTCCGGACCAGAGAGCTCCTACGAGCAGTACTTC.

This clonotype showed up just a few times. The chain links TRBV28 to TRBJ2-1; 7 nucleotides align to TRBD2. The CDR3 runs 14 residues. With 0 bases clipped from V and 9 bases from J, the junction kept 5 bases outside the gene matches. CDR1 is MDHEN and CDR2 is SYDVKM in the germline V gene. CDR3 region: CASSLWQGGGEQFF. The DNA for the CDR3 is TGTGCCAGCAGTTTATGGCAGGGCGGGGGTGAGCAGTTCTTC.